This passage covers 8 T cell receptor beta chains from one sample sequenced in a study of shared clonotypes between healthy human individuals. CD45RO-negative CD8 cells positively selected for CCR7 made up the naive population, which excluded terminally differentiated effector memory CD45RA+ cells. Produced via immunoSEQ multiplex PCR; TCRdb's table is partial and in-frame only. The sample contains about 2,100,000 clones, around 93% of which appear only once. The source material was naive CD8+ T cells from PBMCs. These receptors were collected from a man between 18 and 29 years old in good health. Some clones in this sample may be carry-over from other donors' samples.

This clone was counted a single time. DNA of the CDR3: TGCGCCAGCAGCCCTCGAAGTGGCGACACGAACACCGGGGAGCTGTTTTTT. Translation gives CASSPRSGDTNTGELFF. The V gene is TRBV4-1, the J gene TRBJ2-2; D unclear. Germline V gene data show CDR1 as MGHRA and CDR2 as YSYEKL. The germline V and J ends were trimmed by 4 bases and 0 bases, with 15 bases remaining between them. The CDR3 consists of 17 residues.

The chain links TRBV2 to TRBJ1-1, with 8 positions matching TRBD1. Germline assignment: CDR1 SNHLY and CDR2 FYNNEI. The CDR3 runs to 14 residues. The trim removed 2 bases at V and 8 bases at J, leaving 7 bases unmatched. The CDR3 nucleotides read TGTGCCAGCAGTGAAATGGGGCAGGGGGCAGAAGCTTTCTTT. Translating gives CASSEMGQGAEAFF.

This clone was counted a single time. This chain joins TRBV5-6 and TRBJ1-1, with D maybe TRBD1 (6 bases). V dropped 4 bases and J dropped 0 bases, with 19 bases sitting between them. Germline V gene lookup returns CDR1 SGHDT and CDR2 YYEEEE. This CDR3 is 17 amino acids long. The CDR3 reads CASSPHGGSNMNTEAFF. CDR3 bases: TGTGCCAGCAGCCCCCACGGGGGCAGCAACATGAACACTGAAGCTTTCTTT.

V gene TRBV25-1 combines with J gene TRBJ2-3; D could derive from TRBD1 or TRBD2 (6 bases each). The CDR3 runs to 16 residues. V lost 3 bases and J 3 bases, leaving 16 bases between the germline ends. CDR1 is MGHDK, CDR2 SYGVNS, per germline. Here the CDR3 reads CASSDFIGGETDTQYF. DNA for the CDR3: TGTGCCAGCAGTGACTTTATCGGGGGCGAAACAGATACGCAGTATTTT. The full variable domain, rest sourced from reference TRBV25-1 and TRBJ2-3, is EADIYQTPRYLVIGTGKKITLECSQTMGHDKMYWYQQDPGMELHLIHYSYGVNSTEKGDLSSESTVSRIRTEHFPLTLESARPSHTSQYLCASSDFIGGETDTQYFGPGTRLTVL.

The rearrangement links TRBV2 to TRBJ1-2; the D gene is possibly TRBD1 (5 bases). V was cut by 6 bases and J by 8 bases, with 19 bases left in between. CDR3 length: 14 amino acids. Germline lookup yields CDR1 SNHLY and CDR2 FYNNEI. This CDR3 reads CASSLGRGLGGYTF. The CDR3 coding sequence is TGTGCCAGCAGCCTAGGACGGGGGTTAGGCGGCTACACCTTC.

This clone was counted once. The V call is TRBV21-1, the J call TRBJ2-7; no DNA check was done on the table's D call, TRBD2. TRBV21-1 is tagged as a pseudogene. The CDR3 is 16 residues long. The CDR3 DNA reads as TGTGCCAGCAGCCCTTTAAGGGGGGGTGCCTCCTACGAGCAGTACTTC. It codes for CASSPLRGGASYEQYF.

The chain is built from TRBV25-1 and TRBJ1-5, with 9 bases lining up with TRBD1. The germline gives CDR1 MGHDK, CDR2 SYGVNS. The CDR3 loop spans 15 amino acids. The trim removed 6 bases at V and 1 base at J, leaving 4 bases unmatched. The chain's CDR3 is CASREGQGSNQPQHF. The CDR3 nucleotides are TGTGCCAGCAGGGAGGGACAGGGAAGCAATCAGCCCCAGCATTTT.

The CDR3 region is CAVTREGTRNQPQHF. DNA for the CDR3: TGTGCCGTCACACGGGAGGGAACGCGCAATCAGCCCCAGCATTTT. V usage is TRBV28 and J usage is TRBJ1-5; no firm D call. V gave up 11 bases and J gave up 2 bases, with 19 bases separating them. The CDR3 is made up of 15 amino acids. Germline lookup yields CDR1 MDHEN and CDR2 SYDVKM.